This T cell receptor (beta chain) was documented in a study of T cell responses to AZD1222 COVID-19 vaccine. The assay was immunoSEQ multiplex PCR, and TCRdb's table has in-frame clones only and misses some. This table holds approximately 150,000 clones, 93% found once. Notes on this clone: Its antigen is not known.

Study observations and caveats: Receipt of two AZD1222 doses was followed by a rise in Spike-specific TCR breadth and depth. Donors in the cohort were predominantly white British and more often female, and clonal diversity was possibly underestimated.

This receptor was taken from an adult in good health. The sample consisted of peripheral blood, taken on day 0 of MenACWY control vaccination.

CDR3 bases: TGTGCCAGCTCACCGGCCTCGGAGTGGGGAAACACCATATATTTT. Translating gives CASSPASEWGNTIYF. The chain joins TRBV18 to TRBJ1-3, with D uncertain. The CDR3 has 15 amino acids. V was shortened by 3 bases and J by 4 bases, with 13 bases between the two germline ends. Germline V gives CDR1 KGHSH, CDR2 LQKENI. The full variable domain, with the rest looked up from reference TRBV18 and TRBJ1-3, is NAGVMQNPRHLVRRRGQEARLRCSPMKGHSHVYWYRQLPEEGLKFMVYLQKENIIDESGMPKERFSAEFPKEGPSILRIQQVVRGDSAAYFCASSPASEWGNTIYFGEGSWLTVV.